This T cell receptor (beta chain) came from a study of T cell repertoires in breast cancer (dated by TCRdb to the mid-2010s). For context, the study as a whole: The study profiled tumors, lymph nodes and peripheral blood lymphocytes from breast cancer patients, plus peripheral blood from healthy control donors. ER+/PR+ status was present in the majority of the approximately 23 patient tumors that were analyzed for shared TCRs. Controls included nine healthy donors of an age range similar to the patients. Sequencing yielded on average about 500,000 sequences per sample and around 10 reads per input cell. Because breast cancer has a low mutational burden and rarely has common mutations, the study reasoned that TCRs shared between breast cancer patients would target shared antigens. Tumors and tumor-involved lymph nodes were minced, digested with Liberase and DNase, and then passed through 70-um and 40-um filters. Tumor-free lymph nodes were processed without enzymatic digestion, and blood samples were separated by Ficoll. The paper as a whole reports these results and caveats: Shared TCRs were encoded by various nucleotide sequences, which suggests selection and expansion based on antigen. Around 19 TCR pairs were shared across seven or more patient tumors and were rarely found in control blood, which suggests possible tumor specificity. Discarding singleton TCRs and sampling only part of each tumor may have missed genuine antitumor clones. Because transcript abundance and primer differences skewed clone recovery, emulsion RT-PCR was regarded as qualitative rather than quantitative. Tumor-involved sentinel lymph nodes shared about fourfold more TCRs with matched tumor repertoires than tumor-free nodes (7.7% versus 2%). TRBV7 predominated among the shared TCRs, which could possibly reflect tumor recognition or a mispriming bias from eight TRBV7 primers.

To analyze paired alpha-beta TCRs of CD8+ T cells, the researchers used an expanded emulsion RT-PCR method with primers covering all TCR V genes. Before emulsion RT-PCR, CD8+ T cells were isolated with a CD8 positive selection kit and incubated overnight in roughly 9.1 IU/mL IL-2. Concerning this clonotype itself: Its antigen specificity is not known. Base qualities are not at hand, and no much larger clone is one base apart.

Library creation used emulsion pairing. A second nested PCR with blocking oligos suppressed unpaired genes, then a third nested PCR added Illumina adaptors and barcodes. Each emulsion RT-PCR master mix contained about 5,000-250,000 T cells, with C-region, Stepout and V-region primers. The Micellula Emulsion and Purification Kit was used to make the emulsions, and Qiagen OneStep RT-PCR reagents were used for RT-PCR. Pooled libraries were sequenced on an Illumina MiSeq with paired-end 2 x 250 reads. As for the original processing: Read pairs were joined in Galaxy and clipped at the engineered overlap into separate alpha and beta files, and reads that were not clipped were discarded. Alpha-beta pairs were assigned using CompleteTCR, a MiTCR-based pipeline in which chains sharing read cluster identifiers are linked by an R script. TCR sequences seen only once, which were about 1-3.3%, were removed as potential sequencing errors. The public sequencing data were trimmed at Q25 with fastp and processed into clonotypes with MiXCR by TCRdb, which kept only in-frame beta chains. Identical CDR3 proteins give one entry, which carries the most common genes and DNA. These V and J calls are TCRdb output, not the study's own analysis. This sample is represented by roughly 40,000 distinct CDR3 sequences; less than 55% of them were singletons. 55% to 75% of the sample rests with the top ten.

Taken from cysteine to phenylalanine, the CDR3 has 15 residues. Only the CDR3 part of the read is kept: 45 bases, read in frame from the first base. As encoded in the germline V gene (reference sequence), CDR1 is SEHNR while CDR2 is FQNEAQ. Relative to germline, V is 5 bases shorter and J is 6 bases shorter, with 17 bases between their ends. The chain uses TRBV7-9 and TRBJ2-1, and possibly TRBD2, on 6 matching bases. The clonotype comes from a pool of human donors with breast cancer or a healthy control (not recorded which). The sample was CD8+ T cells. DNA sequence: TGTGCCAGCAGCCCAGGGACTCCCCTGGCCAATGAGCAGTTCTTC. This translates into CASSPGTPLANEQFF.